One sample yielded the 5 T cell receptor beta chains listed below, sequenced in a study of cytomegalovirus exposure and HLA in healthy donors. Method: immunoSEQ multiplex PCR; TCRdb's copy keeps in-frame clones and lacks some. This sample has about 180,000 clones, with roughly 85% found just once. The specimen was PBMCs. The receptors originated from a man younger than 35 in good health and CMV-seropositive.

The CDR3 bases are TGTGCCAGCAGGGAGCAAGGACAGGTCTTAGAAGCTTTCTTT. Protein sequence: CASREQGQVLEAFF. The chain recombines TRBV27 with TRBJ1-1; TRBD1 aligns across 7 bases. V was clipped by 6 bases and J by 8 bases; unmatched bases: 12. The CDR3 totals 14 residues. Germline lookup yields CDR1 MNHEY and CDR2 SMNVEV (reference sequence).

The chain joins TRBV2 to TRBJ2-1; 11 bases match TRBD2. After removal of 3 bases from V and 5 bases from J, the junction contained 0 bases not matched to a gene. Germline V gives CDR1 SNHLY, CDR2 FYNNEI. This CDR3 has 14 amino acids. The CDR3 DNA follows: TGTGCCAGCAGTGAGGGACTAGCGGACAATGAGCAGTTCTTC. As protein: CASSEGLADNEQFF.

V is TRBV11-2 and J is TRBJ2-1; possible D gene TRBD2, 5 bases. Looked up from germline, CDR1 is SGHAT and CDR2 is FQNNGV. The length of the CDR3 is 15 residues. Trimming took 1 base from V and 4 from J, leaving 11 bases between them. This chain's CDR3 is CASSLGGRNYNEQFF. DNA of the CDR3: TGTGCCAGCAGCTTAGGAGGGAGAAATTACAATGAGCAGTTCTTC.

The chain couples TRBV30 to TRBJ2-7; 11 nucleotides agree with TRBD2. V trimming: 0 bases; J trimming: 2 bases; junction bases outside the gene matches: 6. The CDR3 runs to 16 residues. Germline CDR1 GTSNPN, CDR2 SVGIG (reference sequence). CDR3 nucleotides: TGTGCCTGGAGTGTCGGGCTAGCGGGAGGAGCCTACGAGCAGTACTTC. Encoded protein: CAWSVGLAGGAYEQYF.

The chain couples TRBV5-1 to TRBJ2-1, with 7 bases identical to TRBD2. The CDR3 runs 11 residues. Germline trimming cut 4 bases from V and 9 bases from J; bases unmatched to any gene: 1. In germline, CDR1 is SGHRS, CDR2 YFSETQ. The CDR3 reads CASSRGGEQFF. The CDR3 nucleotides read TGCGCCAGCAGCCGCGGGGGTGAGCAGTTCTTC.